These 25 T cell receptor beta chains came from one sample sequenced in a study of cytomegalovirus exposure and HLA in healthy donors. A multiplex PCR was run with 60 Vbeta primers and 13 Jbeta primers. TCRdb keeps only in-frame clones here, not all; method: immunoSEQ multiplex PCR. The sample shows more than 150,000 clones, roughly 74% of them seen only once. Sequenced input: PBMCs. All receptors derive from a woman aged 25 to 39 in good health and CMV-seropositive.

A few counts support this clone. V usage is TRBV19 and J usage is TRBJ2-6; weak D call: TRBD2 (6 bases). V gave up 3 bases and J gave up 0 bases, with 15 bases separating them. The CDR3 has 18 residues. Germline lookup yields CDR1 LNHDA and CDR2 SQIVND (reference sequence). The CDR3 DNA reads TGTGCCAGTAGTATGGAGGGACTGGGCTTCTCTGGGGCCAACGTCCTGACTTTC. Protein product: CASSMEGLGFSGANVLTF.

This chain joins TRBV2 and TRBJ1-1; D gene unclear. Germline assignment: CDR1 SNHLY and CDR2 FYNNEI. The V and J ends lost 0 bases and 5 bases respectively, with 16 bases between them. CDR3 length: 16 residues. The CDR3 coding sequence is TGTGCCAGCAGTGAAGCTCTTTGGGGAGGGAAGACTGAAGCTTTCTTT. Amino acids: CASSEALWGGKTEAFF.

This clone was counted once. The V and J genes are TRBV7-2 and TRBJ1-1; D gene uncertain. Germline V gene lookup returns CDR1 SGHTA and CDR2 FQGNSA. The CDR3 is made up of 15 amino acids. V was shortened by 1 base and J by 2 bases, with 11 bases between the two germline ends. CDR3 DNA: TGTGCCAGCAGCTTAGACCGGGTTTACAACACTGAAGCTTTCTTT. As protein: CASSLDRVYNTEAFF. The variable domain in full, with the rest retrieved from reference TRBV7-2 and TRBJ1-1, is GAGVSQSPSNKVTEKGKDVELRCDPISGHTALYWYRQSLGQGLEFLIYFQGNSAPDKSGLPSDRFSAERTGGSVSTLTIQRTQQEDSAVYLCASSLDRVYNTEAFFGQGTRLTVV.

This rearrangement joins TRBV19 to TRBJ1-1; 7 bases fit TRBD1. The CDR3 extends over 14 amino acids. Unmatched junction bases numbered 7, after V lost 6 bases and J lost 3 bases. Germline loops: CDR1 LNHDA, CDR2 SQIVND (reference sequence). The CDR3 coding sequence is TGTGCCAGTAGGGTAAGGGGGCTTGACACTGAAGCTTTCTTT. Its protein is CASRVRGLDTEAFF.

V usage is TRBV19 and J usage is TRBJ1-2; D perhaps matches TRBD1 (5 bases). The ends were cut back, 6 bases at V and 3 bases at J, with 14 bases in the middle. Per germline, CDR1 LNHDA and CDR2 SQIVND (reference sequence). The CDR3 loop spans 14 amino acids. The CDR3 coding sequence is TGTGCCAGTAGGGCAGGCGGGACGGACTATGGCTACACCTTC. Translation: CASRAGGTDYGYTF. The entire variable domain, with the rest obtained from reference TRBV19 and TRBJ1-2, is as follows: DGGITQSPKYLFRKEGQNVTLSCEQNLNHDAMYWYRQDPGQGLRLIYYSQIVNDFQKGDIAEGYSVSREKKESFPLTVTSAQKNPTAFYLCASRAGGTDYGYTFGSGTRLTVV.

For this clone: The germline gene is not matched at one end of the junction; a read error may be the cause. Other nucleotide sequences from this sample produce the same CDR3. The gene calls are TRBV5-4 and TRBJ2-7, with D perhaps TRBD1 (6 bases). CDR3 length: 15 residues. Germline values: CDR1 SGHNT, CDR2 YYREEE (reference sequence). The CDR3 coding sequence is TGTGCCAGCAGCGCGTTCCAGGGGCGATCCTATGAGCAGTACTTC. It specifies CASSAFQGRSYEQYF.

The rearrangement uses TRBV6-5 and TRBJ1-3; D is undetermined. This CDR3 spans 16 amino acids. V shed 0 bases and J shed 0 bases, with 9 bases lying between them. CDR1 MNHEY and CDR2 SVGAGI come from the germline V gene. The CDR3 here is CASSYSSPGSGNTIYF. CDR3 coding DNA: TGTGCCAGCAGTTACTCCTCGCCGGGCTCTGGAAACACCATATATTTT.

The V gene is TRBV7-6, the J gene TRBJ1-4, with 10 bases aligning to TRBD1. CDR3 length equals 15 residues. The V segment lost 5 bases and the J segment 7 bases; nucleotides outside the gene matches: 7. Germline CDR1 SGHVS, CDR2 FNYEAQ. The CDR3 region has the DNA TGTGCCAGCAGCAGAACCGGGACAGGGGTTGAAAAACTGTTTTTT. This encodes CASSRTGTGVEKLFF.

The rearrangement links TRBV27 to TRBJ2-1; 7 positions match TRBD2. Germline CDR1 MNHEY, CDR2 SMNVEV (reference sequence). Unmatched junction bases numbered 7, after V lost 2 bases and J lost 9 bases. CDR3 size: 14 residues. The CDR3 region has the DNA TGTGCCAGCAGTTTAATAACTAGCGAGTGTGAGCAGTTCTTC. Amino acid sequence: CASSLITSECEQFF.

CDR3 amino acids: CASSPGQRFQETQYF. CDR3 DNA sequence: TGCGCCAGCAGCCCTGGACAGCGATTCCAAGAGACCCAGTACTTC. V is TRBV5-1 and J is TRBJ2-5; D may be TRBD1 (6 bases). Germline CDR1 SGHRS, CDR2 YFSETQ. The CDR3 length is 15 residues. Trimming pared 4 bases from V and 1 base from J, leaving 14 bases between.

CDR3 protein: CASSLARPGQGYNEQFF. The CDR3 DNA is TGTGCCAGCAGCTTAGCGCGTCCGGGACAGGGCTACAATGAGCAGTTCTTC. The J gene is TRBJ2-1, the V gene TRBV7-2; 9 positions match TRBD1. The germline V gene encodes CDR1 SGHTA and CDR2 FQGNSA. With 0 bases clipped from V and 3 bases from J, the junction kept 6 bases outside the gene matches. The CDR3 sequence is 17 residues long.

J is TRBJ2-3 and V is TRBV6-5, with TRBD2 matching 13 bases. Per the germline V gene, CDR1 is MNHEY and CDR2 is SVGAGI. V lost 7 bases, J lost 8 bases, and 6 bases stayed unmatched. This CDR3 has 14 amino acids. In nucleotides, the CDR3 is TGTGCCAGCACTCCGGGGACTAGCGGGGCTACGCAGTATTTT. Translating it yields CASTPGTSGATQYF.

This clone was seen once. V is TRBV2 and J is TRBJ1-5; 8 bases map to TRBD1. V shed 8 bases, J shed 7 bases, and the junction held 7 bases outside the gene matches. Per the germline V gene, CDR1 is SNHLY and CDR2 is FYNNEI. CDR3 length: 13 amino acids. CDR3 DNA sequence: TGTGCCAGCGACAGGGGCCTAGGGCAGCCCCAGCATTTT. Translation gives CASDRGLGQPQHF.

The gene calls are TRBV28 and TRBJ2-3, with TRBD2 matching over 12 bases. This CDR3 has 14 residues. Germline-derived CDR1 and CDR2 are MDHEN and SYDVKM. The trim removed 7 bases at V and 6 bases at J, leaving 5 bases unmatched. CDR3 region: CASKRLAGADTQYF. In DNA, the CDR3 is TGTGCCAGCAAACGACTAGCGGGAGCTGATACGCAGTATTTT.

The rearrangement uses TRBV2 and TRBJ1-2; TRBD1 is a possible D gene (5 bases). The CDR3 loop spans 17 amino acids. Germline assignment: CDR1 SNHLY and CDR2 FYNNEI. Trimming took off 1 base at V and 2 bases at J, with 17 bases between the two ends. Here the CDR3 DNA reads TGTGCCAGCAGTGAAGGGGGCAGCCGCCTCCTAAACTATGGCTACACCTTC. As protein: CASSEGGSRLLNYGYTF. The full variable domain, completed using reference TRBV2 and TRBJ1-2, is EPEVTQTPSHQVTQMGQEVILRCVPISNHLYFYWYRQILGQKVEFLVSFYNNEISEKSEIFDDQFSVERPDGSNFTLKIRSTKLEDSAMYFCASSEGGSRLLNYGYTFGSGTRLTVV.

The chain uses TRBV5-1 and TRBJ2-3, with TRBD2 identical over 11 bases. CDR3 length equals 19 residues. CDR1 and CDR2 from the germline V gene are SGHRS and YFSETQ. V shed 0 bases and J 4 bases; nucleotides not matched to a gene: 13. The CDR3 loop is CASSLVSRSTSGRSDTQYF. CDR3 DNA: TGCGCCAGCAGCTTGGTTAGCCGCTCCACTAGCGGGAGATCAGATACGCAGTATTTT.

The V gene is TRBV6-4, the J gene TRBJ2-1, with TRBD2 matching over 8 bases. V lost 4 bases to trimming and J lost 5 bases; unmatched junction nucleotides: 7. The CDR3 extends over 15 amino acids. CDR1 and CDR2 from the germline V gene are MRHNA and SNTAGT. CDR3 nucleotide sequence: TGTGCCAGCAGTGTAACCGTACTAGCGGACAATGAGCAGTTCTTC. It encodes CASSVTVLADNEQFF.

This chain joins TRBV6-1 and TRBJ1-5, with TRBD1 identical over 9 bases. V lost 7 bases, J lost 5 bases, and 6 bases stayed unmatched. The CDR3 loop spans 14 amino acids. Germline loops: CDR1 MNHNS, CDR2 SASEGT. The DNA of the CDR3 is TGTGCCAGCACCGAGGGACAGGGACATCAGCCCCAGCATTTT. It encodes CASTEGQGHQPQHF.

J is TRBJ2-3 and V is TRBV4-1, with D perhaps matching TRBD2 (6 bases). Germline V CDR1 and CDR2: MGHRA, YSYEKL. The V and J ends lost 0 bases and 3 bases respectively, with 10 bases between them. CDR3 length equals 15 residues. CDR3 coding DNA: TGCGCCAGCAGCCAAGACGAGGCGGGGACAGATACGCAGTATTTT. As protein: CASSQDEAGTDTQYF.

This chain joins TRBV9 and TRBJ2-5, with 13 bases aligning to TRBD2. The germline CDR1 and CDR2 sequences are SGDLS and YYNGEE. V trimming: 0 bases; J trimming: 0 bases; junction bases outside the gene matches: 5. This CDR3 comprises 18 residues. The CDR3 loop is CASSVGLAGGQYQETQYF. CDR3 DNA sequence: TGTGCCAGCAGCGTAGGACTAGCGGGGGGCCAGTACCAAGAGACCCAGTACTTC.

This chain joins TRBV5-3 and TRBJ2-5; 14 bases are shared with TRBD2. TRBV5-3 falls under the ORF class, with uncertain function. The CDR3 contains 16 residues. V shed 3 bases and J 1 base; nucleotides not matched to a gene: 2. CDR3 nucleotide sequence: TGTGCCAGAAGCTACGGACTAGCGGGGGGCCAAGAGACCCAGTACTTC. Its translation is CARSYGLAGGQETQYF.

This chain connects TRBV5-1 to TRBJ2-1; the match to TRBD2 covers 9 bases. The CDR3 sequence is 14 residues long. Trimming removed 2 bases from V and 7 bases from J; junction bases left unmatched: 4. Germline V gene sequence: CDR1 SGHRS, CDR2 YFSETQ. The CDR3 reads CASSLAGGRNEQFF. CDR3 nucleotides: TGCGCCAGCAGCTTAGCGGGAGGAAGGAATGAGCAGTTCTTC. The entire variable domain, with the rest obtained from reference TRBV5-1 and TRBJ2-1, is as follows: KAGVTQTPRYLIKTRGQQVTLSCSPISGHRSVSWYQQTPGQGLQFLFEYFSETQRNKGNFPGRFSGRQFSNSRSEMNVSTLELGDSALYLCASSLAGGRNEQFFGPGTRLTVL.

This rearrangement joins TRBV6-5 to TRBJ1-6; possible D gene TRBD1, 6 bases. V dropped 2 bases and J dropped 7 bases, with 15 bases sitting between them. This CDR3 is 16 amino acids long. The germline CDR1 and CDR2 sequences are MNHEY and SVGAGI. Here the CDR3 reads CASSYEQGLRNSPLHF. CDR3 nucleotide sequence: TGTGCCAGCAGTTACGAACAGGGTCTGAGGAATTCACCCCTCCACTTT.

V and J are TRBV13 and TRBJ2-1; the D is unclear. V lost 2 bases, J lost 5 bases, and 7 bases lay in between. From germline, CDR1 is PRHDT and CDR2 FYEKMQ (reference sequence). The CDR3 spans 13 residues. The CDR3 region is CASSLPQNNEQFF. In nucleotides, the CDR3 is TGTGCCAGCAGCTTACCCCAGAACAATGAGCAGTTCTTC. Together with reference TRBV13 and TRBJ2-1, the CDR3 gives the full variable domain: AAGVIQSPRHLIKEKRETATLKCYPIPRHDTVYWYQQGPGQDPQFLISFYEKMQSDKGSIPDRFSAQQFSDYHSELNMSSLELGDSALYFCASSLPQNNEQFFGPGTRLTVL.

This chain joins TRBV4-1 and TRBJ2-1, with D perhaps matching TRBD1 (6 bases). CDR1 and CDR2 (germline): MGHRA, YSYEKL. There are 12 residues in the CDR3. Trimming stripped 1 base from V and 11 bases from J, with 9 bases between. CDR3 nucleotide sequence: TGCGCCAGCAGCCAAGCGACAGGCAAGCAGTTCTTC. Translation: CASSQATGKQFF.